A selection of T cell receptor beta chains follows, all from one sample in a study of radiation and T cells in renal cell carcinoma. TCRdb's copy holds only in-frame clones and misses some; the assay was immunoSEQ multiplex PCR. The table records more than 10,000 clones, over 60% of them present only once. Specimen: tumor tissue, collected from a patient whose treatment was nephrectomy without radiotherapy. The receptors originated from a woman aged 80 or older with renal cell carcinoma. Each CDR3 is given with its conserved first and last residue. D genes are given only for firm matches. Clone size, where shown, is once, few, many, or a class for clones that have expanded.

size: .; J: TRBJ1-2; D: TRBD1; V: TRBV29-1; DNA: TGCAGCGTTTCGACAGGGGGGTCAGGTGGCTACACCTTC; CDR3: CSVSTGGSGGYTF
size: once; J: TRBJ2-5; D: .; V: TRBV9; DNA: TGTGCCAGCAGCGTACTAGTAGGCGGAGGGGAGACCCAGTACTTC; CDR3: CASSVLVGGGETQYF
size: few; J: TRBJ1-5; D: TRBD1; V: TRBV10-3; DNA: TGTGCCATCAGGGACAGGGGGGACGACCAGCCCCAGCATTTT; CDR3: CAIRDRGDDQPQHF
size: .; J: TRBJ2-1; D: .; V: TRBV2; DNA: TGTGCCAGCAGCCGTCAGCCGAAGGGTTATGAGCAGTTCTTC; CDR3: CASSRQPKGYEQFF
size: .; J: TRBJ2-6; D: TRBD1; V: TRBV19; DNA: TGTGCCAGCACACAGCAGGGACAGTCTTTCCCTGGGGCCAACGTCCTGACTTTC; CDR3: CASTQQGQSFPGANVLTF
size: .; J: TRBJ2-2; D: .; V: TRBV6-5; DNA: TGTGCCAGCAGTTATTCCGCGGGGTCGAACACCGGGGAGCTGTTTTTT; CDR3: CASSYSAGSNTGELFF
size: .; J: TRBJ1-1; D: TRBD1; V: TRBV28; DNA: TGTGCCATCCGGACAGGGAGGACGGTGGACACTGAAGCTTTCTTT; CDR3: CAIRTGRTVDTEAFF
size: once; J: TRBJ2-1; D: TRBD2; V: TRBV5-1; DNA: TGCGCCAGCAGCTTGGCCGGGACTAGCGGGGAGCAGTTCTTC; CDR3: CASSLAGTSGEQFF
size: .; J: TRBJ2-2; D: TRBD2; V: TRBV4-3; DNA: TGCGCCAGCAGCCAAGATCCAGCGGGGGGTTTCAACACCGGGGAGCTGTTTTTT; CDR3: CASSQDPAGGFNTGELFF
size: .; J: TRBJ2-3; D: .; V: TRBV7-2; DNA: TGTGCCAGCAGCTCCCTAGGGGTCCGCTCAGATACGCAGTATTTT; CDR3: CASSSLGVRSDTQYF